This TCR beta chain is drawn from a study of cytomegalovirus exposure and HLA in healthy donors. General study points: Reportedly, a later analysis found an Asian-associated ancestry cluster had fewer N-insertions than the roughly 700-donor mean.

Of note for this clone: Its cognate antigen is unknown.

Vbeta (60) and Jbeta (13) primers were used in the PCR. The assay was immunoSEQ multiplex PCR, and TCRdb's table has in-frame clones only and misses some. Among fewer than 350,000 clones listed, 80% to 90% were seen once. This TCR came from a woman in her late teens or twenties in good health and CMV-seronegative. Specimen: PBMCs.

The DNA of the CDR3 is TGTGCCAGCAGCGTTACTAGCGGGGGTTACAATGAGCAGTTCTTC. Amino acids: CASSVTSGGYNEQFF. The chain employs TRBV7-2 and TRBJ2-1, with TRBD2 matching 11 bases. Germline V gene lookup returns CDR1 SGHTA and CDR2 FQGNSA. This CDR3 comprises 15 residues. The V segment lost 5 bases and the J segment 4 bases; nucleotides outside the gene matches: 4. Drawing the rest from reference TRBV7-2 and TRBJ2-1, the complete variable domain is GAGVSQSPSNKVTEKGKDVELRCDPISGHTALYWYRQSLGQGLEFLIYFQGNSAPDKSGLPSDRFSAERTGGSVSTLTIQRTQQEDSAVYLCASSVTSGGYNEQFFGPGTRLTVL.